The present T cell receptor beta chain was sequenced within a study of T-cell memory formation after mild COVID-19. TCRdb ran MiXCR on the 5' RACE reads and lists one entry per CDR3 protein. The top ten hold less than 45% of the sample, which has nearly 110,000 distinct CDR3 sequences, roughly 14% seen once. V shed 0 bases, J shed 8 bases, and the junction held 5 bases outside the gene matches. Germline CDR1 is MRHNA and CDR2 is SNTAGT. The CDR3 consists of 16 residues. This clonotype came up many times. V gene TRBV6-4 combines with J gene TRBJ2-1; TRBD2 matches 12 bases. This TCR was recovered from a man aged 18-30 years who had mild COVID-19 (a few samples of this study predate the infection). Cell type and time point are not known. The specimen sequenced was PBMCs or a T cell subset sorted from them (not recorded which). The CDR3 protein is CASSDSPSGGADEQFF. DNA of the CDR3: TGTGCCAGCAGTGACTCTCCTAGCGGGGGGGCCGATGAGCAGTTCTTC.